One sample yielded the 30 T cell receptor beta chains listed below, sequenced in a study of chemoradiotherapy in HPV16-positive cancers. The repertoire was sequenced with immunoSEQ multiplex PCR; TCRdb's copy has only in-frame clones and lacks some. The sample lists over 5,000 clones, over 65% occurring once. The source was tumor tissue, collected from a patient who underwent chemoradiotherapy. The origin of the receptors is a human donor with HPV-associated anogenital cancer.

V gene TRBV9 combines with J gene TRBJ2-1, with D perhaps matching TRBD2 (6 bases). V lost 0 bases and J 5 bases, leaving 9 bases between the germline ends. The V gene's germline CDR1 is SGDLS and CDR2 YYNGEE. The CDR3 runs 14 residues. The CDR3 bases are TGTGCCAGCAGCGTAGGGGCTAGCGACAATGAGCAGTTCTTC. It is translated as CASSVGASDNEQFF.

This chain connects TRBV5-5 to TRBJ2-1; TRBD1 matches at 10 bases. The CDR3 loop spans 17 amino acids. Per germline, CDR1 SGHKS and CDR2 YYEKEE (reference sequence). With 3 bases clipped from V and 4 bases from J, the junction kept 10 bases outside the gene matches. The CDR3 loop is CASSSIKSGQGYNEQFF. CDR3 bases: TGTGCCAGCAGCTCGATAAAGTCGGGACAGGGGTACAATGAGCAGTTCTTC.

This rearrangement joins TRBV9 to TRBJ2-1; D may be TRBD1 (5 bases). Trimming removed 6 bases from V and 0 bases from J, with 13 bases in between. Germline V gene data show CDR1 as SGDLS and CDR2 as YYNGEE. This CDR3 is built from 15 residues. CDR3 nucleotides: TGTGCCAGCACCGACAGTCCTCGCTCCTACAATGAGCAGTTCTTC. Protein: CASTDSPRSYNEQFF.

V and J are TRBV15 and TRBJ2-5; 9 bases match TRBD2. The CDR3 contains 16 residues. Germline V lookup: CDR1 LNHNV, CDR2 YYDKDF (reference sequence). The trim removed 3 bases at V and 2 bases at J, leaving 7 bases unmatched. In DNA form, the CDR3 reads TGTGCCACCAGCAGGGAAGGGACTAGCCGTCAAGAGACCCAGTACTTC. It codes for CATSREGTSRQETQYF.

This clone has just a few counts. The CDR3 bases are TGTGCCAGCAGTGAAACCCCGGACAGCTCCTACGAGCAGTACTTC. The encoded protein is CASSETPDSSYEQYF. The genes are TRBV6-1 and TRBJ2-7; D is possibly TRBD1 (6 bases). The CDR3 totals 15 residues. Germline CDR1 reads MNHNS; CDR2 reads SASEGT. Trimming left V 2 bases short and J 0 bases short, with 11 bases between.

V usage is TRBV13 and J usage is TRBJ2-5; 9 bases agree with TRBD1. Germline V gives CDR1 PRHDT, CDR2 FYEKMQ (reference sequence). The V gene end was trimmed by 5 bases and the J gene end by 5 bases; junction bases not matched to a gene: 12. This CDR3 spans 16 amino acids. The CDR3 nucleotides are TGTGCCAGCAGCATGAACCCGGGACAGGGCGGGGAGACCCAGTACTTC. Translated, it gives CASSMNPGQGGETQYF.

This sequence joins TRBV7-3 and TRBJ2-1; 7 bases line up with TRBD2. Trimming at V came to 5 bases and at J to 5 bases, leaving 12 bases not matched to a gene. Germline lookup yields CDR1 SGHTA and CDR2 FQGTGA. The CDR3 is 16 residues long. The CDR3 DNA reads as TGTGCCAGCAGCACTTCTGCGGGGGAAAGGAACAATGAGCAGTTCTTC. Protein sequence: CASSTSAGERNNEQFF.

The chain joins TRBV6-1 to TRBJ2-7; D call uncertain. The CDR3 sequence is 13 residues long. The V end was cut by 5 bases, the J end by 5 bases, with 13 bases between. Germline CDR1 is MNHNS and CDR2 is SASEGT. The CDR3 reads CASSKGQVHEQYF. As DNA, the CDR3 is TGTGCCAGCAGTAAAGGGCAGGTCCACGAGCAGTACTTC.

The chain couples TRBV19 to TRBJ1-3; perhaps TRBD1 as D (6 bases). Germline-derived CDR1 and CDR2 are LNHDA and SQIVND (reference sequence). V was clipped by 5 bases and J by 0 bases, with 11 bases between them. CDR3 length equals 15 residues. CDR3 in amino acids: CASSPRTDSGNTIYF. The CDR3 DNA follows: TGTGCCAGTAGTCCCCGGACAGACTCTGGAAACACCATATATTTT.

The chain links TRBV5-1 to TRBJ2-4; 8 bases fit TRBD1. The CDR3 contains 14 residues. Germline V CDR1 and CDR2: SGHRS, YFSETQ. The J segment lost 4 bases and the V segment lost 4 bases, leaving 4 bases of the junction unmatched. The CDR3 region is CASSIGQGKNIQYF. The DNA for the CDR3 is TGCGCCAGCAGCATTGGACAGGGTAAAAACATTCAGTACTTC.

This clone was observed a single time. This chain connects TRBV11-3 to TRBJ2-3; perhaps TRBD2 as D (6 bases). The CDR3 consists of 15 residues. Germline values: CDR1 SGHNT, CDR2 YENEEA. Deletions cut 2 bases from V and 4 bases from J, with 13 bases between. The CDR3 sequence: CASSLTSGESDTQYF. CDR3 nucleotides: TGTGCCAGCAGCTTAACGTCGGGGGAATCAGATACGCAGTATTTT. Together with reference TRBV11-3 and TRBJ2-3, the CDR3 gives the full variable domain: EAGVVQSPRYKIIEKKQPVAFWCNPISGHNTLYWYLQNLGQGPELLIRYENEEAVDDSQLPKDRFSAERLKGVDSTLKIQPAELGDSAVYLCASSLTSGESDTQYFGPGTRLTVL.

The chain couples TRBV6-5 to TRBJ1-6; 7 bases fit TRBD1. CDR1 MNHEY and CDR2 SVGAGI come from the germline V gene. The CDR3 is 16 amino acids. After removal of 3 bases from V and 6 bases from J, the junction contained 8 bases not matched to a gene. CDR3 in amino acids: CASSYLRDSRNSPLHF. CDR3 bases: TGTGCCAGCAGTTATTTACGGGACAGCCGTAATTCACCCCTCCACTTT.

In this sample, this clone is large. This chain uses TRBV28 with TRBJ2-1, with D tentatively TRBD2 (6 bases). The germline V gene encodes CDR1 MDHEN and CDR2 SYDVKM. The V and J ends lost 6 bases and 5 bases respectively, with 14 bases between them. This CDR3 is 14 amino acids long. The CDR3 protein is CASRLAEWHNEQFF. In DNA, the CDR3 is TGTGCCAGCAGACTAGCTGAATGGCACAATGAGCAGTTCTTC. The entire variable domain, with the rest obtained from reference TRBV28 and TRBJ2-1, is as follows: DVKVTQSSRYLVKRTGEKVFLECVQDMDHENMFWYRQDPGLGLRLIYFSYDVKMKEKGDIPEGYSVSREKKERFSLILESASTNQTSMYLCASRLAEWHNEQFFGPGTRLTVL.

The V gene is TRBV5-5, the J gene TRBJ2-4; 11 nucleotides agree with TRBD2. The CDR3 runs 17 residues. V trimming: 0 bases; J trimming: 4 bases; junction bases outside the gene matches: 6. The germline V gene encodes CDR1 SGHKS and CDR2 YYEKEE (reference sequence). CDR3 amino acids: CASSLEGLAGGKNIQYF. CDR3 sequence (DNA): TGTGCCAGCAGCTTGGAGGGTCTAGCGGGAGGTAAAAACATTCAGTACTTC.

The chain's CDR3 is CASSPLGDTEAFF. CDR3 DNA: TGTGCCAGCAGCCCCCTCGGCGACACTGAAGCTTTCTTT. The chain is built from TRBV9 and TRBJ1-1; D gene unclear. The CDR3 spans 13 residues. V was clipped by 4 bases and J by 3 bases, with 10 bases between them. Germline V lookup: CDR1 SGDLS, CDR2 YYNGEE.

This chain uses TRBV7-2 with TRBJ2-3; D gene ambiguous. Germline V CDR1 and CDR2: SGHTA, FQGNSA. The V gene lost 5 bases and the J gene lost 4 bases, with 7 bases spanning the gap. The CDR3 consists of 12 residues. The CDR3 DNA reads as TGTGCCAGCAGCCCCTATTCAGATACGCAGTATTTT. As protein: CASSPYSDTQYF.

The rearrangement joins TRBV7-6 to TRBJ2-5; 8 positions match TRBD1. J lost 7 bases, V lost 5 bases, and 18 bases had no gene match. This CDR3 has 17 residues. Germline V gene data show CDR1 as SGHVS and CDR2 as FNYEAQ. The CDR3 region has the DNA TGTGCCAGCAGCCCGCTTATCCGGACAGGGAGTATAGGGACCCAGTACTTC. Its translation is CASSPLIRTGSIGTQYF. The full variable domain, rest sourced from reference TRBV7-6 and TRBJ2-5, is GAGVSQSPRYKVTKRGQDVALRCDPISGHVSLYWYRQALGQGPEFLTYFNYEAQQDKSGLPNDRFSAERPEGSISTLTIQRTEQRDSAMYRCASSPLIRTGSIGTQYFGPGTRLLVL.

This chain links TRBV14 with TRBJ2-3; 15 bases map to TRBD2. The J segment lost 6 bases and the V segment lost 4 bases, leaving 8 bases of the junction unmatched. The CDR3 is made up of 17 amino acids. CDR1 is SGHDN and CDR2 is FVKESK in the germline V gene. The CDR3 sequence is CASSPGTSGRPLDTQYF. As DNA, the CDR3 is TGTGCCAGCAGCCCCGGGACTAGCGGGAGGCCCCTGGATACGCAGTATTTT.

This sequence joins TRBV5-8 and TRBJ2-1; D uncertain. V was clipped by 0 bases and J by 0 bases, with 7 bases between them. This CDR3 contains 15 residues. The germline CDR1 and CDR2 sequences are SGHTS and YDEGEE. CDR3 region: CASSLGGRSYNEQFF. The CDR3 nucleotides are TGTGCCAGCAGCTTGGGGGGTCGCTCCTACAATGAGCAGTTCTTC.

The V and J genes are TRBV7-2 and TRBJ1-2; possibly TRBD1 for D (6 bases). Trimming removed 5 bases from V and 0 bases from J, with 16 bases in between. This CDR3 spans 16 amino acids. Germline CDR1 reads SGHTA; CDR2 reads FQGNSA. CDR3 coding DNA: TGTGCCAGCAGCACGCAAACAGGGCCAGCTAACTATGGCTACACCTTC. This sequence encodes CASSTQTGPANYGYTF. Variable domain in full (rest from reference TRBV7-2 and TRBJ1-2): GAGVSQSPSNKVTEKGKDVELRCDPISGHTALYWYRQSLGQGLEFLIYFQGNSAPDKSGLPSDRFSAERTGGSVSTLTIQRTQQEDSAVYLCASSTQTGPANYGYTFGSGTRLTVV.

The chain links TRBV4-1 to TRBJ2-5; TRBD1 matches at 9 bases. Germline V CDR1 and CDR2: MGHRA, YSYEKL. V gave up 4 bases and J gave up 5 bases; unmatched junction bases: 8. The CDR3 contains 15 residues. The CDR3 nucleotides read TGCGCCAGCAGCCTAGGACAGGGGCTGCGGGAGACCCAGTACTTC. It is translated as CASSLGQGLRETQYF.

This chain uses TRBV7-9 with TRBJ1-4; D unresolved. Between the trimmed V and J ends, which lost 5 bases and 4 bases, there was a span of 11 bases. CDR1 and CDR2 from the germline V gene are SEHNR and FQNEAQ (reference sequence). CDR3 length: 14 residues. The DNA of the CDR3 is TGTGCCAGCAGCCAAGGACGGAATAATGAAAAACTGTTTTTT. Translation gives CASSQGRNNEKLFF.

The V gene is TRBV6-6, the J gene TRBJ2-7; TRBD1 aligns across 11 bases. Losses at the gene ends were 7 bases for V and 2 bases for J; bases not matched to a gene: 7. The CDR3 covers 15 residues. CDR1 and CDR2 from the germline V gene are MNHNY and SVGAGI (reference sequence). The CDR3 nucleotides read TGTGCCAGCACCGACAGGGGACAGGGGGCCTACGAGCAGTACTTC. Encoded protein: CASTDRGQGAYEQYF.

This clone was detected once. The CDR3 DNA reads TGTGCCACCAGCAGCTCCCCAGGCGAGCGAGACGCAGATACGCAGTATTTT. This codes for CATSSSPGERDADTQYF. The J gene is TRBJ2-3, the V gene TRBV15; D not certain. Trimming pared 3 bases from V and 4 bases from J, leaving 20 bases between. CDR3 size: 17 residues. Germline V gene sequence: CDR1 LNHNV, CDR2 YYDKDF (reference sequence).

This clone was recorded a few times. The rearrangement joins TRBV10-2 to TRBJ2-2; the match to TRBD1 covers 7 bases. The CDR3 is made up of 14 amino acids. Trimming removed 6 bases from V and 7 bases from J; junction bases left unmatched: 8. Germline CDR1 and CDR2: WSHSY and SAAADI. In nucleotides, the CDR3 is TGCGCCAGCAGCTCTATCAGGGACAGCGGGGAGCTGTTTTTT. Its protein is CASSSIRDSGELFF.

This sequence joins TRBV5-8 and TRBJ2-3; D unclear. CDR1 SGHTS and CDR2 YDEGEE come from the germline V gene. CDR3 length equals 15 residues. The V end was cut by 0 bases, the J end by 2 bases, with 10 bases between. This CDR3 is CASSLVYANTDTQYF. CDR3 sequence (DNA): TGTGCCAGCAGCTTGGTATATGCCAACACAGATACGCAGTATTTT.

The chain uses TRBV14 and TRBJ2-2; 12 bases line up with TRBD2. The germline CDR1 and CDR2 sequences are SGHDN and FVKESK. The ends lost 4 bases at V and 1 base at J; junction bases unmatched: 1. CDR3 length equals 16 residues. CDR3 protein: CASSPTSGGNTGELFF. The CDR3 bases are TGTGCCAGCAGCCCGACTAGCGGGGGGAACACCGGGGAGCTGTTTTTT.

The chain employs TRBV5-6 and TRBJ2-7, with D perhaps TRBD1 or TRBD2 (5 bases each). Trimming stripped 7 bases from V and 6 bases from J, with 20 bases between. Germline V gives CDR1 SGHDT, CDR2 YYEEEE. CDR3 length equals 14 residues. The CDR3 region has the DNA TGTGCCAGCTGCTCGATCGGGGCCGCCGGCGAGCAGTACTTC. Translated: CASCSIGAAGEQYF.

The chain combines TRBV7-2 with TRBJ2-2, with 13 bases identical to TRBD2. This CDR3 is 15 amino acids long. Germline CDR1 is SGHTA and CDR2 is FQGNSA. The V segment lost 5 bases and the J segment 7 bases; nucleotides outside the gene matches: 4. CDR3 amino acids: CASSPRTSGSGELFF. For the CDR3, the DNA is TGTGCCAGCAGCCCCCGGACTAGCGGGAGCGGGGAGCTGTTTTTT.

This clone has a single count. This chain connects TRBV6-1 to TRBJ2-1; no clear D gene. Germline lookup yields CDR1 MNHNS and CDR2 SASEGT. Trimming cost V 2 bases and J 8 bases, with 4 bases left between them. The CDR3 has 11 residues. As DNA, the CDR3 is TGTGCCAGCAGTGAATGGGATGAGCAGTTCTTC. It codes for CASSEWDEQFF.